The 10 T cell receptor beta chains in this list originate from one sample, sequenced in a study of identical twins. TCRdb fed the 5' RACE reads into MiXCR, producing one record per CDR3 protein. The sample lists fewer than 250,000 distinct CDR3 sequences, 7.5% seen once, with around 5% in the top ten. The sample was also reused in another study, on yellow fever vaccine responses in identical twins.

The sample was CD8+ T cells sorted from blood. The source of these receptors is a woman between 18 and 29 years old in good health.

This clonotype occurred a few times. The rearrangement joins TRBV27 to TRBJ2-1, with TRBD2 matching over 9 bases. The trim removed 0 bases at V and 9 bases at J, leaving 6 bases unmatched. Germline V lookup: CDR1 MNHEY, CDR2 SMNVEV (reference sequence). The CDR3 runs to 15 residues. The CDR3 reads CASSLSAGGHGEQFF. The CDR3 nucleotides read TGTGCCAGCAGTTTATCGGCGGGGGGGCATGGTGAGCAGTTCTTC.

In DNA form, the CDR3 reads TGCGCCAGCAGCCAGCACTTGTGGCGAGGGGGTTGGGAAACTTTCTTT. This sequence encodes CASSQHLWRGGWETFF. This sequence joins TRBV4-1 and TRBJ1-1; TRBD1 is a possible D gene (6 bases). With 3 bases removed from V and 12 bases from J, the gap between germline ends came to 26 bases. In germline, CDR1 is MGHRA, CDR2 YSYEKL. The CDR3 is 16 amino acids.

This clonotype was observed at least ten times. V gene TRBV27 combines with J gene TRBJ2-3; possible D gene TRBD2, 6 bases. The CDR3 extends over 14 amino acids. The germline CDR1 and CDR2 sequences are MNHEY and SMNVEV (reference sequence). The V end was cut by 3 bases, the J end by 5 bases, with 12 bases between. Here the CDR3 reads CASSLDSSGDTQYF. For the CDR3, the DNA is TGTGCCAGCAGTTTGGATAGTAGCGGAGATACGCAGTATTTT.

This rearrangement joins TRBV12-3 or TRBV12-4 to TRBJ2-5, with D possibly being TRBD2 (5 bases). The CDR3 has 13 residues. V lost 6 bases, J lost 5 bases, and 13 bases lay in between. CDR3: CASRWGADETQYF. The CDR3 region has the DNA TGTGCCAGCAGATGGGGAGCCGATGAGACCCAGTACTTC.

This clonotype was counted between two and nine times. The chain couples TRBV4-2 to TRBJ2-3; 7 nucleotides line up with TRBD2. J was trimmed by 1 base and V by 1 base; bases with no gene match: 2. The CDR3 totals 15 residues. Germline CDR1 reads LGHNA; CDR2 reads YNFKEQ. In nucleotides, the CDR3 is TGTGCCAGCAGCCAAGTTGGGGGGGGCACAGATACGCAGTATTTT. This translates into CASSQVGGGTDTQYF.

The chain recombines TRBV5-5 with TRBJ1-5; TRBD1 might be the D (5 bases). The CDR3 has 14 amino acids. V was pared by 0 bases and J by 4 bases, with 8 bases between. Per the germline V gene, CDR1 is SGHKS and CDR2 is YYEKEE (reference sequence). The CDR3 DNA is TGTGCCAGCAGCTTGGAGGCAGGGAATCAGCCCCAGCATTTT. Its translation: CASSLEAGNQPQHF.

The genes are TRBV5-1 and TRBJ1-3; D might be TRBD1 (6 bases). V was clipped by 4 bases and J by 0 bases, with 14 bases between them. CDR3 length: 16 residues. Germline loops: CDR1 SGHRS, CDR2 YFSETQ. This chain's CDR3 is CASSTGQRSSGNTIYF. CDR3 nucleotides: TGCGCCAGCAGCACCGGACAGAGGAGCTCTGGAAACACCATATATTTT.

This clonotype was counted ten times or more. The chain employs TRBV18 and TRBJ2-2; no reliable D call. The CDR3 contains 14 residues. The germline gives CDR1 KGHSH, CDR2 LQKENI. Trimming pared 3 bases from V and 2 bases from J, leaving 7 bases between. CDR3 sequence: CASSPTRNTGELFF. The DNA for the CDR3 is TGTGCCAGCTCACCTACCCGAAACACCGGGGAGCTGTTTTTT.

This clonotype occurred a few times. In DNA, the CDR3 is TGTGCCACCAGCCCAACAGGGAGAGGTCGCACCGGGGAGCTGTTTTTT. Translated, it gives CATSPTGRGRTGELFF. The chain employs TRBV15 and TRBJ2-2; TRBD1 is a possible D gene (6 bases). The germline gives CDR1 LNHNV, CDR2 YYDKDF (reference sequence). Trimming took 5 bases from V and 4 from J, leaving 17 bases between them. The CDR3 contains 16 residues.

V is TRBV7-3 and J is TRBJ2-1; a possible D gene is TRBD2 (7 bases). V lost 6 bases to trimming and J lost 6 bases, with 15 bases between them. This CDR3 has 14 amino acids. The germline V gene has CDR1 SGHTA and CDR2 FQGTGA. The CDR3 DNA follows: TGTGCCAGCAGTCCGGGGGGCGATGTCAATGAGCAGTTCTTC. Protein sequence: CASSPGGDVNEQFF.